These T cell receptor beta chains were read from a single sample in a study of spatial heterogeneity in lung cancer. TCRdb re-analysed the 5' RACE reads in MiXCR, keeping a single row per CDR3 protein. The sample lists more than 80,000 distinct CDR3 sequences, over 9.5% occurring once. The starting material was PBMCs, obtained at surgery. The source of these receptors is a male donor with early-stage non-small cell lung cancer. Both conserved end residues are part of each CDR3. The order of the fields is D gene, clone size, V gene, J gene, CDR3 DNA, CDR3 protein. D genes are given only for firm matches. A row's size may be missing; if present it is once, few, many or a size class.

d_gene: .
abundance: many
v_gene: TRBV21-1
j_gene: TRBJ1-5
CDR3nt: TGTGCCAGCAGCCACCGGGACAGGGTGAGTTGTAGTAATCAGCCCCAGCATTTT
CDR3aa: CASSHRDRVSCSNQPQHF

d_gene: TRBD1
abundance: few
v_gene: TRBV9
j_gene: TRBJ2-1
CDR3nt: TGTGCCAGCAGCGTAGGGGACAGGTCCGATGAGCAGTTCTTC
CDR3aa: CASSVGDRSDEQFF

d_gene: TRBD2
abundance: .
v_gene: TRBV24-1
j_gene: TRBJ2-1
CDR3nt: TGTGCCACCAGTGATTCTAGCGGGAGGGCCTTCAATGAGCAGTTCTTC
CDR3aa: CATSDSSGRAFNEQFF

d_gene: TRBD2
abundance: many
v_gene: TRBV28
j_gene: TRBJ2-1
CDR3nt: TGTGCCAGCAGTTTTAGTAGCGGGAGTGTAAATGAGCAGTTCTTC
CDR3aa: CASSFSSGSVNEQFF

d_gene: TRBD1
abundance: many
v_gene: TRBV25-1
j_gene: TRBJ2-3
CDR3nt: TGTGCCAGCAGTGAAATGGGACAGGGGAGAGATACGCAGTATTTT
CDR3aa: CASSEMGQGRDTQYF

d_gene: .
abundance: few
v_gene: TRBV20-1
j_gene: TRBJ1-1
CDR3nt: TGCAGTGCTAGAGACCAGACAGGTGAAGCTTTCTTT
CDR3aa: CSARDQTGEAFF

d_gene: .
abundance: .
v_gene: TRBV29-1
j_gene: TRBJ2-4
CDR3nt: TGCAGCGTCCCTAAGGACGGGGTTCAGTACTTC
CDR3aa: CSVPKDGVQYF

d_gene: .
abundance: .
v_gene: TRBV6-5
j_gene: TRBJ2-3
CDR3nt: TGTGCCAGCAGTTACTCGGTCTCCGCAGATACGCAGTATTTT
CDR3aa: CASSYSVSADTQYF

d_gene: TRBD1
abundance: many
v_gene: TRBV5-6
j_gene: TRBJ1-1
CDR3nt: TGTGCCAGCAGCTTTCACAGGGGTAGTGACACTGAAGCTTTCTTT
CDR3aa: CASSFHRGSDTEAFF

d_gene: .
abundance: .
v_gene: TRBV5-1
j_gene: TRBJ1-6
CDR3nt: TGCGCCAGCAGCTTGGCCGGCAATTCACCCCTCCACTTT
CDR3aa: CASSLAGNSPLHF

d_gene: .
abundance: few
v_gene: TRBV14
j_gene: TRBJ2-1
CDR3nt: TGTGCCAGCAGCCACTGGAGCTCCTACAATGAGCAGTTCTTC
CDR3aa: CASSHWSSYNEQFF

d_gene: .
abundance: .
v_gene: TRBV20-1
j_gene: TRBJ2-7
CDR3nt: TGCAGTGCTCCTCACAGACGGAGCGAGCAGTACTTC
CDR3aa: CSAPHRRSEQYF

d_gene: .
abundance: .
v_gene: TRBV20-1
j_gene: TRBJ1-6
CDR3nt: TGCAGTGCTAGAGGGGGTGTATCGAGCAATTCACCCCTCCACTTT
CDR3aa: CSARGGVSSNSPLHF

d_gene: TRBD1
abundance: many
v_gene: TRBV5-1
j_gene: TRBJ1-1
CDR3nt: TGCGCCAGCAGCTTGGTCCTAGGGACAGGAGCTGAAGCTTTCTTT
CDR3aa: CASSLVLGTGAEAFF

d_gene: TRBD2
abundance: .
v_gene: TRBV20-1
j_gene: TRBJ2-5
CDR3nt: TGCAGTGCTAGAGATGGAACTAGCGGGAACCAAGAGACCCAGTACTTC
CDR3aa: CSARDGTSGNQETQYF

d_gene: TRBD2
abundance: few
v_gene: TRBV2
j_gene: TRBJ2-1
CDR3nt: TGTGCCAGCACCCCAGGCCCTAGGACTAGCGGGAGAGGTGAGCAGTTCTTC
CDR3aa: CASTPGPRTSGRGEQFF

d_gene: .
abundance: .
v_gene: TRBV12-3/TRBV12-4
j_gene: TRBJ1-1
CDR3nt: TGTGCCAGCAGCTCCCTCCGGGGTGAAGCTTTCTTT
CDR3aa: CASSSLRGEAFF

d_gene: .
abundance: .
v_gene: TRBV7-3
j_gene: TRBJ1-1
CDR3nt: TGTGCCAGCAGCCGTCATCCAGGGGACACTGAAGCTTTCTTT
CDR3aa: CASSRHPGDTEAFF

d_gene: .
abundance: .
v_gene: TRBV14
j_gene: TRBJ2-2
CDR3nt: TGTGCCGGCAGACTAGGGGCGCAGAACACCGGGGAGCTGTTTTTT
CDR3aa: CAGRLGAQNTGELFF

d_gene: .
abundance: few
v_gene: TRBV12-3/TRBV12-4
j_gene: TRBJ2-6
CDR3nt: TGTGCCAGCAGTTTAGCGCGAGGAGGGGCCAACGTCCTGACTTTC
CDR3aa: CASSLARGGANVLTF

d_gene: TRBD1
abundance: many
v_gene: TRBV7-3
j_gene: TRBJ2-1
CDR3nt: TGTGCCAGCAGCTCCTCCGGGACAGGGGGTTTTAATGAGCAGTTCTTC
CDR3aa: CASSSSGTGGFNEQFF

d_gene: TRBD1
abundance: .
v_gene: TRBV29-1
j_gene: TRBJ2-2
CDR3nt: TGCAGCGTTGAAGTTTGGACAGGGCCATCGAACACCGGGGAGCTGTTTTTT
CDR3aa: CSVEVWTGPSNTGELFF

d_gene: .
abundance: .
v_gene: TRBV20-1
j_gene: TRBJ2-7
CDR3nt: TGCAGTGCTAGTCTGGCCTACGAGCAGTACTTC
CDR3aa: CSASLAYEQYF

d_gene: TRBD1
abundance: many
v_gene: TRBV27
j_gene: TRBJ1-5
CDR3nt: TGTGCCAGCAGTTTAGGGACAGGGTCATTTCAGCCCCAGCATTTT
CDR3aa: CASSLGTGSFQPQHF

d_gene: .
abundance: .
v_gene: TRBV12-3/TRBV12-4
j_gene: TRBJ2-7
CDR3nt: TGTGCCAGCAGTTTAGCAGAGGACAGCGCCGAGCAGTACTTC
CDR3aa: CASSLAEDSAEQYF

d_gene: TRBD1
abundance: .
v_gene: TRBV6-5
j_gene: TRBJ1-2
CDR3nt: TGTGCCAGCAGTTACTCGTTACAGGGGTATGGCTACACCTTC
CDR3aa: CASSYSLQGYGYTF

d_gene: .
abundance: few
v_gene: TRBV11-1
j_gene: TRBJ2-3
CDR3nt: TGTGCCAGCAGCTTATGGGTGATCCCAGATACGCAGTATTTT
CDR3aa: CASSLWVIPDTQYF

d_gene: .
abundance: .
v_gene: TRBV27
j_gene: TRBJ1-6
CDR3nt: TGTGCCACCACCGACAGTAGGAATTCACCCCTCCACTTT
CDR3aa: CATTDSRNSPLHF

d_gene: .
abundance: .
v_gene: TRBV29-1
j_gene: TRBJ2-5
CDR3nt: TGCAGCGTTGGGGGGGGACAGCAAGAGACCCAGTACTTC
CDR3aa: CSVGGGQQETQYF